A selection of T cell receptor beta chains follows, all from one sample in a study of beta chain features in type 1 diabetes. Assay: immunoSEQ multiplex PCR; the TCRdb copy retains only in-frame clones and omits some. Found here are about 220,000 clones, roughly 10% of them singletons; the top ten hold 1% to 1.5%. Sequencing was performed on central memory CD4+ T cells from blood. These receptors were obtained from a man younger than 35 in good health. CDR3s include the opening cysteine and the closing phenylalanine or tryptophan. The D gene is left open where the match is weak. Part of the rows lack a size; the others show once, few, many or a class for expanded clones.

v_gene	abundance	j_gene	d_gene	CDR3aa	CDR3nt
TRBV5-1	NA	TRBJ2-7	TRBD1	CASSRGTGSYEQYF	TGCGCCAGCAGCCGTGGGACAGGGTCCTACGAGCAGTACTTC
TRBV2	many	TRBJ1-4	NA	CATGGPGGKLFF	TGTGCCACCGGGGGCCCTGGGGGAAAACTGTTTTTT
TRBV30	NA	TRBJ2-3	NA	CAWRRMLASDTQYF	TGTGCCTGGAGACGTATGCTAGCGAGTGATACGCAGTATTTT
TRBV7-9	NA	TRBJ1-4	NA	CASSLGIEKLFF	TGTGCCAGCAGCTTAGGCATAGAAAAACTGTTTTTT
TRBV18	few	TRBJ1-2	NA	CASSPVEGLETF	TGTGCCAGCTCACCAGTAGAAGGTCTAGAAACCTTC
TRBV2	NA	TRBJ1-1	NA	CASRAETRSNTEAFF	TGTGCCAGCAGGGCTGAGACACGTTCGAACACTGAAGCTTTCTTT
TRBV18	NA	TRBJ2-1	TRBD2	CASSPLSAGGPNEQFF	TGTGCCAGCTCACCACTCTCAGCGGGAGGGCCTAATGAGCAGTTCTTC
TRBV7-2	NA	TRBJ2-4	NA	CASSFDPFKNIQYF	TGTGCCAGCAGCTTCGATCCCTTCAAAAACATTCAGTACTTC
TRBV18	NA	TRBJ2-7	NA	CASSPLNGASLEQYF	TGTGCCAGCTCACCACTGAATGGGGCCTCTCTCGAGCAGTACTTC
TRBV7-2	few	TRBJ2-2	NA	CASSNRANTGELFF	TGTGCCAGCAGCAACAGGGCTAACACCGGGGAGCTGTTTTTT
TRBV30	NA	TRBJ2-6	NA	CAWRSGFSGANVLTF	TGTGCCTGGAGAAGCGGTTTCTCTGGGGCCAACGTCCTGACTTTC
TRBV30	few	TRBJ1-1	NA	CAWSRLNTEAFF	TGTGCCTGGAGCCGGTTGAACACTGAAGCTTTCTTT
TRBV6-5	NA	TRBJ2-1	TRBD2	CASSPREGFYNEQFF	TGTGCCAGCAGTCCCCGGGAGGGGTTCTACAATGAGCAGTTCTTC
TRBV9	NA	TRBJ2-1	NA	CASSPQQGFYNEQFF	TGTGCCAGCAGCCCCCAACAGGGTTTCTACAATGAGCAGTTCTTC
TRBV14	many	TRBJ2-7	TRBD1	CASTPGQKNYEQYF	TGTGCCAGCACTCCGGGACAGAAGAACTACGAGCAGTACTTC
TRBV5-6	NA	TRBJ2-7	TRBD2	CASSLSLGLAGPEQYF	TGTGCCAGCAGCTTGTCCTTGGGACTAGCGGGACCCGAGCAGTACTTC
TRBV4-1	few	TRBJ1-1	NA	CASSQTGTRENTEAFF	TGCGCCAGCAGCCAAACAGGGACACGGGAGAACACTGAAGCTTTCTTT
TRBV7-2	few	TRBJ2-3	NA	CASSLERTDTQYF	TGTGCCAGCAGCTTAGAGCGCACAGATACGCAGTATTTT
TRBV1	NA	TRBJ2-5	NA	CTSSQDGVEGDQETQYF	TGCACCAGCAGCCAAGATGGAGTGGAGGGGGACCAAGAGACCCAGTACTTC
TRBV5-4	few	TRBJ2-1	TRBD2	CASRQTSGDYNEQFF	TGTGCCAGCAGACAGACTAGCGGGGATTACAATGAGCAGTTCTTC
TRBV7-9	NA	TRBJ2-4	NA	CASSVGPVRGGNIQYF	TGTGCCAGCAGCGTCGGACCCGTACGAGGTGGAAACATTCAGTACTTC
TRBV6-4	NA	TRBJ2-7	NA	CASIVPRPSSYEQYF	TGTGCCAGCATAGTGCCTAGGCCTAGCTCCTACGAGCAGTACTTC
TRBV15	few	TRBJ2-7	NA	CATSGVQGQGLREQYF	TGTGCCACCAGCGGGGTGCAAGGGCAAGGGTTGCGGGAGCAGTACTTC
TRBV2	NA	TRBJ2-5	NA	CASSEVGETQYF	TGTGCCAGCAGTGAGGTGGGGGAGACCCAGTACTTC
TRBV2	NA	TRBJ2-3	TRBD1	CASSSGTGQDTQYF	TGTGCCAGCAGTTCCGGGACAGGTCAAGATACGCAGTATTTT
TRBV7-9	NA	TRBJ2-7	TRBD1	CASGGYRGSYEQYF	TGTGCCAGCGGGGGATACAGGGGGAGCTACGAGCAGTACTTC
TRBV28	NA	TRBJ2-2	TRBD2	CASSLRRDSGGNTGELFF	TGTGCCAGCAGTTTGCGGCGGGATAGCGGGGGGAACACCGGGGAGCTGTTTTTT
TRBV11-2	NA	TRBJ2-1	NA	CASSLVLASDEQFF	TGTGCCAGCAGCTTAGTACTAGCCTCAGATGAGCAGTTCTTC
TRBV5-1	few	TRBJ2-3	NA	CASSPRGLSTDTQYF	TGCGCCAGCAGCCCTCGCGGGTTGAGCACAGATACGCAGTATTTT
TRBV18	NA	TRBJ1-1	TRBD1	CASSLTGNEAAFF	TGTGCCAGCTCCCTGACAGGGAATGAGGCAGCTTTCTTT
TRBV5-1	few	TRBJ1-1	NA	CASSLEPPFTEAFF	TGCGCCAGCAGCTTGGAGCCTCCGTTCACTGAAGCTTTCTTT
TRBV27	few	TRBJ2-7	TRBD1	CASSLSRTGSDYEQYF	TGTGCCAGCAGTTTATCCCGGACAGGGTCGGACTACGAGCAGTACTTC
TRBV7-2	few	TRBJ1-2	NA	CASSLDRTPLGYTF	TGTGCCAGCAGCTTAGATAGGACACCGCTGGGCTACACCTTC
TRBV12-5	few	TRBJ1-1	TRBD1	CASGWDRGYTEAFF	TGTGCTAGTGGTTGGGACAGGGGCTACACTGAAGCTTTCTTT
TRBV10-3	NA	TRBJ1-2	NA	CAIRTNSNHGYTF	TGTGCCATCAGAACAAATAGCAATCATGGCTACACCTTC
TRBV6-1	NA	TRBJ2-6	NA	CASRDPWANVLTF	TGTGCCAGCCGGGACCCGTGGGCCAACGTCCTGACTTTC
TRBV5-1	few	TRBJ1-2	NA	CASSLGGIDGYTF	TGCGCCAGCAGCTTGGGAGGGATCGATGGCTACACCTTC